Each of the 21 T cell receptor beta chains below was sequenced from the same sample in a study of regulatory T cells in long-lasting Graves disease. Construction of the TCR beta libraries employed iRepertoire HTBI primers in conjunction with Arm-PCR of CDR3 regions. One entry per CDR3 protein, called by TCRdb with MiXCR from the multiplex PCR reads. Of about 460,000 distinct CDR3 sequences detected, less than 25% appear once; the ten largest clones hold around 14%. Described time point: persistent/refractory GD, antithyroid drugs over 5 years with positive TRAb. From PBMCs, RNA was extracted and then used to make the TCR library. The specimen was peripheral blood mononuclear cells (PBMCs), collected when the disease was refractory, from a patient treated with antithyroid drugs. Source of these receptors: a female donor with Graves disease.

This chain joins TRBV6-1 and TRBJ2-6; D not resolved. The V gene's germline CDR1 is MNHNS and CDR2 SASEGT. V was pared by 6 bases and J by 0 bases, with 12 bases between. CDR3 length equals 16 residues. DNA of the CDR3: TGTGCCAGCAGAGCCAACCGACCCTCTGGGGCCAACGTCCTGACTTTC. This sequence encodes CASRANRPSGANVLTF.

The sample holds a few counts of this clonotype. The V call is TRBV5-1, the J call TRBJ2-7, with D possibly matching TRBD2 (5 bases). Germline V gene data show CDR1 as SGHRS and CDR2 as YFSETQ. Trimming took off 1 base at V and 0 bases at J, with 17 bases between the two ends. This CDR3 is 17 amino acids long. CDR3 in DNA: TGCGCCAGCAGCTTGCTTGATAGCGCCCTCCTCTCCTACGAGCAGTACTTC. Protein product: CASSLLDSALLSYEQYF.

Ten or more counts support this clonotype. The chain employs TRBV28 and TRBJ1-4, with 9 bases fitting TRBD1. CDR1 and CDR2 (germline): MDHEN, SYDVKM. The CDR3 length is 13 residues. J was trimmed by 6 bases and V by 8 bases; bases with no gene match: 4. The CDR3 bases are TGTGCCAGCGGCGGGACAGGGCATGAAAAACTGTTTTTT. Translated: CASGGTGHEKLFF.

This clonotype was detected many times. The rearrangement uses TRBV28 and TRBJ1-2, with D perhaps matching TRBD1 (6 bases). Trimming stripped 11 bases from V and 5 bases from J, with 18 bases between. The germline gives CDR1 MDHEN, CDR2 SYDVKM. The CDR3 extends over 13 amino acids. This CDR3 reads CAVPGGRGYGYTF. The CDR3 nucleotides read TGTGCCGTCCCCGGGGGGCGCGGATATGGCTACACCTTC.

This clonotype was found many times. CDR3 sequence reads: CSAPGEGEGAFF. DNA for the CDR3: TGCAGTGCGCCCGGGGAGGGGGAGGGAGCTTTCTTT. This chain uses TRBV20-1 with TRBJ1-1; tentative D call: TRBD1 (6 bases). Deletions cut 6 bases from V and 10 bases from J, with 18 bases between. The V gene's germline CDR1 is DFQATT and CDR2 SNEGSKA (reference sequence). The length of the CDR3 is 12 residues.

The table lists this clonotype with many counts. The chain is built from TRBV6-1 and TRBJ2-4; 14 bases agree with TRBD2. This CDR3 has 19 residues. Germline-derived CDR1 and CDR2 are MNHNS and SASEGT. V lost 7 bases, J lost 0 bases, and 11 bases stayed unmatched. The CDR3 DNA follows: TGTGCCAGCAATGCTTTGGGGACTAGCGGGGGACCAGCCAAAAACATTCAGTACTTC. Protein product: CASNALGTSGGPAKNIQYF.

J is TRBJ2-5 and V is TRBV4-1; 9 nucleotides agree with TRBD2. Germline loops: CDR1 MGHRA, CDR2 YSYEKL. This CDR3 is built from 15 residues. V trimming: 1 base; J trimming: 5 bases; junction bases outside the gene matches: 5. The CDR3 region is CASSQGTSVRETQYF. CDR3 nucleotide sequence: TGCGCCAGCAGCCAAGGGACTAGCGTAAGGGAGACCCAGTACTTC.

In DNA form, the CDR3 reads TGTGCCAGCAGCACCGCTAGCGGGAGGGGTACAGATACGCAGTATTTT. This sequence encodes CASSTASGRGTDTQYF. This chain connects TRBV7-8 to TRBJ2-3; 12 bases match TRBD2. The V segment lost 5 bases and the J segment 3 bases; nucleotides outside the gene matches: 6. Per the germline V gene, CDR1 is SGHVS and CDR2 is FQNEAQ. The CDR3 contains 16 residues.

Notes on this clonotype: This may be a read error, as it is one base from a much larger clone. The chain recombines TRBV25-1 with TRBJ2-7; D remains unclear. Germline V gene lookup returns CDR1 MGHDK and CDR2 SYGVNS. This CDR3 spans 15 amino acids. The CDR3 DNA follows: TGTGCCAGCGGCTCCCCTTCCGGGCCAAGATACGGGCAGTACTTC. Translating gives CASGSPSGPRYGQYF.

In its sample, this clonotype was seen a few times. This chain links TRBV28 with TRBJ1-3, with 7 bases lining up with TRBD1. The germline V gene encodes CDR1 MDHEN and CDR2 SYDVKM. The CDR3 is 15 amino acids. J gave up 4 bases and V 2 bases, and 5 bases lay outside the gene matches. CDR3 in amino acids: CASSLTGTDGNTIYF. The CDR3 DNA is TGTGCCAGCAGTTTAACCGGGACAGACGGAAACACCATATATTTT.

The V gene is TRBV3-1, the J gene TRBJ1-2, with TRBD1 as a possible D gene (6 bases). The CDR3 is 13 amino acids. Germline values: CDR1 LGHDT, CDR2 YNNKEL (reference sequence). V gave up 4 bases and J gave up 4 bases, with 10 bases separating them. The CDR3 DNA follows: TGTGCCAGCAGCCCCAGGGGCTCCTATGGCTACACCTTC. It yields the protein CASSPRGSYGYTF.

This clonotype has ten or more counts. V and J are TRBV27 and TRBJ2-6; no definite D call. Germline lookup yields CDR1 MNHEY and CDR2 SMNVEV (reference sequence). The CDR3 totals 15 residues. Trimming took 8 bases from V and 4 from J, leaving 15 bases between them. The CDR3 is CASRRSGSGANVLTF. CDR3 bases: TGTGCCAGCCGCCGGTCGGGCTCGGGGGCCAACGTCCTGACTTTC.

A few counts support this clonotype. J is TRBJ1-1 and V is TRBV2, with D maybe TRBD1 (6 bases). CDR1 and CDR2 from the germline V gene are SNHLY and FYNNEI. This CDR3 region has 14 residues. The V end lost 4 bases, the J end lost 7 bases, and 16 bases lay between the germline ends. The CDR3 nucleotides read TGTGCCAGCAGTGCCCTTACAGGGCGGATTGAAGCTTTCTTT. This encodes CASSALTGRIEAFF.

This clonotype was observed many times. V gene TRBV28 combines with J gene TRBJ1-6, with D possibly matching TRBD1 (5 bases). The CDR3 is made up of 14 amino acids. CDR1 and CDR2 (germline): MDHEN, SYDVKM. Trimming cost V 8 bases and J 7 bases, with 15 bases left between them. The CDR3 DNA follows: TGTGCCAGCGCCGGGGGAGGGGACAATTCACCCCTCCACTTT. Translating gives CASAGGGDNSPLHF.

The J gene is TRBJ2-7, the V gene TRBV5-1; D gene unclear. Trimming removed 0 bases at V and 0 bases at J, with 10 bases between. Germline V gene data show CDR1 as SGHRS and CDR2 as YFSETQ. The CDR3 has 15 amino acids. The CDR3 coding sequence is TGCGCCAGCAGCTTGGAGCCTGGACGCTCCTACGAGCAGTACTTC. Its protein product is CASSLEPGRSYEQYF.

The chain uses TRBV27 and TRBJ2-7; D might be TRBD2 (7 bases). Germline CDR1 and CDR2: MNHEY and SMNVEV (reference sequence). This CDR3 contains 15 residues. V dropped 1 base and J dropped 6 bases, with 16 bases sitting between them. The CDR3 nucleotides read TGTGCCAGCAGTTTATTAATCCAGGGAGGGGGCGAGCAGTACTTC. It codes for CASSLLIQGGGEQYF.

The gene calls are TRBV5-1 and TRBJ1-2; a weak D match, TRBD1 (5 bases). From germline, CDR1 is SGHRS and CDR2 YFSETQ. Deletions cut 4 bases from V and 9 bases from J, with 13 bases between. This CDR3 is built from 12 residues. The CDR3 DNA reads TGCGCCAGCAGCCGTGGGACGGAGAGCTACACCTTC. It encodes CASSRGTESYTF. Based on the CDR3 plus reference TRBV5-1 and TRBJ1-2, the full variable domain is KAGVTQTPRYLIKTRGQQVTLSCSPISGHRSVSWYQQTPGQGLQFLFEYFSETQRNKGNFPGRFSGRQFSNSRSEMNVSTLELGDSALYLCASSRGTESYTFGSGTRLTVV.

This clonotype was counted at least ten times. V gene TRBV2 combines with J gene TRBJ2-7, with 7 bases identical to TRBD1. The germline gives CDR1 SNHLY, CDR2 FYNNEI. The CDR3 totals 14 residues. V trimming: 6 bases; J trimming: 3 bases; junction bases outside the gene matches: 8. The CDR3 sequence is CASRYRQGDYEQYF. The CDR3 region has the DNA TGTGCCAGCAGATACCGACAGGGCGACTACGAGCAGTACTTC.

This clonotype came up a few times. CDR3 DNA sequence: TGTGCCAGCAGTTGGAGGACAGGGGAGGAGACCCAGTACTTC. Amino acids: CASSWRTGEETQYF. J is TRBJ2-5 and V is TRBV27; TRBD1 matches at 9 bases. The CDR3 is 14 residues long. The trim removed 4 bases at V and 5 bases at J, leaving 5 bases unmatched. Per the germline V gene, CDR1 is MNHEY and CDR2 is SMNVEV (reference sequence).

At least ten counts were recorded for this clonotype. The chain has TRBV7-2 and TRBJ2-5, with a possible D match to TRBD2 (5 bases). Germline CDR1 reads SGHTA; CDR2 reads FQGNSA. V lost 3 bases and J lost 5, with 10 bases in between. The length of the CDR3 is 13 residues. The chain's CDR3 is CASSLGPGETQYF. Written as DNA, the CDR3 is TGTGCCAGCAGCTTGGGCCCGGGGGAGACCCAGTACTTC.

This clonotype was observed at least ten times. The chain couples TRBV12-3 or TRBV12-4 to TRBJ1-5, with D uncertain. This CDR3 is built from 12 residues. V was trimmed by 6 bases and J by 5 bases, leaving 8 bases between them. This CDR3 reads CASRVGDQPQHF. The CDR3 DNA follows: TGTGCCAGCAGGGTCGGGGATCAGCCCCAGCATTTT.